This T cell receptor beta chain was sequenced in a study of blood T cell repertoires in COVID-19. Overall study context: Sources were T cells, B-cell-depleted T cells, or PBMCs; the material itself was cDNA or gDNA.

Per the original methods: Reference gene primer amplification gave estimated nucleated cell counts. Generated by immunoSEQ multiplex PCR, the TCRdb table keeps only in-frame clones and is missing some. From that table come the V and J calls and clone size; the DNA was used to work out D and trimming. In the table there are 300,000 or so clones, approximately 86% of which are singletons. The CDR3 runs to 16 residues. V trimming: 3 bases; J trimming: 3 bases; junction bases outside the gene matches: 5. Germline CDR1 is KGHSH and CDR2 is LQKENI. Participant ages covered about 18 to 89 years across 24 US areas. Categorization into cohorts depended on clinical history that participants reported.

Sequenced: PBMCs or T cells enriched from blood (not recorded which). The chain recombines TRBV18 with TRBJ1-3; 10 bases are a match to TRBD1. The sequence came from a woman in her thirties or forties with acute COVID-19. The DNA for the CDR3 is TGTGCCAGCTCACCGCAGACAGGGGGCGGTGGAAACACCATATATTTT. It yields the protein CASSPQTGGGGNTIYF.